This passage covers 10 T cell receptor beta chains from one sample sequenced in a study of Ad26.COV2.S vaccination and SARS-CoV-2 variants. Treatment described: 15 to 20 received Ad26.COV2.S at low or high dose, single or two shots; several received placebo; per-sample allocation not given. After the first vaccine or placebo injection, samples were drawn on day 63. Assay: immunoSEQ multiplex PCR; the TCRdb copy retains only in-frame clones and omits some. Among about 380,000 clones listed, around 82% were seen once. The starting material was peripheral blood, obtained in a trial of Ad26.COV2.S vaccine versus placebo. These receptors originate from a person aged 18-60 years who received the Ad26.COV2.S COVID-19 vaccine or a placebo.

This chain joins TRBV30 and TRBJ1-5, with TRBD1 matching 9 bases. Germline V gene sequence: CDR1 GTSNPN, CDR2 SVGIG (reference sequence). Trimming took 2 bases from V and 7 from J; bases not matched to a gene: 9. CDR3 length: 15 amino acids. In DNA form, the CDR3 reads TGTGCCTGGAGTATCCGGGACAGGGCCCTCCAGCCCCAGCATTTT. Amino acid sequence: CAWSIRDRALQPQHF.

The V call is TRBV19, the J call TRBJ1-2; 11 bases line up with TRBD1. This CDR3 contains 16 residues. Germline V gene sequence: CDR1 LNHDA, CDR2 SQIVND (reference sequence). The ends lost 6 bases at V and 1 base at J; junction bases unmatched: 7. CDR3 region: CASRDGQGAGNYGYTF. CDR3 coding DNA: TGTGCCAGTAGGGACGGACAGGGGGCCGGTAACTATGGCTACACCTTC. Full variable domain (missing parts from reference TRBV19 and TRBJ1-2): DGGITQSPKYLFRKEGQNVTLSCEQNLNHDAMYWYRQDPGQGLRLIYYSQIVNDFQKGDIAEGYSVSREKKESFPLTVTSAQKNPTAFYLCASRDGQGAGNYGYTFGSGTRLTVV.

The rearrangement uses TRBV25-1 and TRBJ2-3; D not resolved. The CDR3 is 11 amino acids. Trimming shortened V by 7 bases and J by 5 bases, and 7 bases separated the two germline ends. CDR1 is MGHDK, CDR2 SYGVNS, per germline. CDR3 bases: TGTGCCAGCAAAAGATTAGATACGCAGTATTTT. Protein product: CASKRLDTQYF.

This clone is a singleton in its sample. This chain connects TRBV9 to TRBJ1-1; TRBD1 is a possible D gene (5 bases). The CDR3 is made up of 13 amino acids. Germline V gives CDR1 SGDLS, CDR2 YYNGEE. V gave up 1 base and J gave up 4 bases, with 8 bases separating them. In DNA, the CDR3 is TGTGCCAGCAGCGTACGGGGGGGCACTGAAGCTTTCTTT. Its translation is CASSVRGGTEAFF.

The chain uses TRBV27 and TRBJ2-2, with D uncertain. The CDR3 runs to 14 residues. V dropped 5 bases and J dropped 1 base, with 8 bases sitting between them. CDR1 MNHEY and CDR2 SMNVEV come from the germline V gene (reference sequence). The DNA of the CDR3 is TGTGCCAGCAGTCCCGCGTGGAACACCGGGGAGCTGTTTTTT. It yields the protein CASSPAWNTGELFF.

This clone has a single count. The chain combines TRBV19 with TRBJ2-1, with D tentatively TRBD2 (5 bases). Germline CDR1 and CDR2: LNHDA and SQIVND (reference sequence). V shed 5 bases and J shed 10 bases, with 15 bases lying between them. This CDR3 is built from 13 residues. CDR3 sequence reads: CASSPLTRGEQFF. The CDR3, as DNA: TGTGCCAGTAGTCCCCTCACTAGAGGGGAGCAGTTCTTC.

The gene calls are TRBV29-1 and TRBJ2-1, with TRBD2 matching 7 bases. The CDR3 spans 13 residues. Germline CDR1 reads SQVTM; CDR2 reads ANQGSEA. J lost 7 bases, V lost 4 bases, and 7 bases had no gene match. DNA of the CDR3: TGCAGCGTTGGGGGAGGGGCGAAAAATGAGCAGTTCTTC. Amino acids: CSVGGGAKNEQFF.

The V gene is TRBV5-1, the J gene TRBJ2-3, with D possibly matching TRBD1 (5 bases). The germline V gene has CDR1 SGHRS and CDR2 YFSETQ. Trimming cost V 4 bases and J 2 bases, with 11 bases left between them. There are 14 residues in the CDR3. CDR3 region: CASSPGYSTDTQYF. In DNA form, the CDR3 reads TGCGCCAGCAGCCCAGGGTACTCCACAGATACGCAGTATTTT.

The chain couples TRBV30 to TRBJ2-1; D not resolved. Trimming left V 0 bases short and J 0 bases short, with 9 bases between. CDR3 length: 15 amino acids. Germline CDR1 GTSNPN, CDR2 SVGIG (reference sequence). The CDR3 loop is CAWSVDRSSYNEQFF. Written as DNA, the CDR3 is TGTGCCTGGAGTGTAGATAGGAGCTCCTACAATGAGCAGTTCTTC.

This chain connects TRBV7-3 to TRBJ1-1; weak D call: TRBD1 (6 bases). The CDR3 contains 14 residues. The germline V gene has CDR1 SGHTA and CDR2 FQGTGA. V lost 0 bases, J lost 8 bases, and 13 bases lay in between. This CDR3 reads CASSLTGGQPEAFF. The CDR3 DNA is TGTGCCAGCAGCTTAACGGGGGGGCAGCCCGAAGCTTTCTTT.